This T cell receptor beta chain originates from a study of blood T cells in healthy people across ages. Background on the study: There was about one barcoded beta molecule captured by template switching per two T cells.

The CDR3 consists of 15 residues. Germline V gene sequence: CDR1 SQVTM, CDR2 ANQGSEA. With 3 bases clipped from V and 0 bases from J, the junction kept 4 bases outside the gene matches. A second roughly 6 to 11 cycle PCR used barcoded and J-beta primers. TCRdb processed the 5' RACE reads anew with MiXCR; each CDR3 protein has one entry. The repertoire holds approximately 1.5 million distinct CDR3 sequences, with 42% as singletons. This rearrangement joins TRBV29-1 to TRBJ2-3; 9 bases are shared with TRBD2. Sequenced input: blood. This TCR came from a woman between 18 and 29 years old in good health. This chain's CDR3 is CSVEVAGVSTDTQYF. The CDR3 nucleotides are TGCAGCGTTGAGGTAGCGGGAGTAAGCACAGATACGCAGTATTTT.